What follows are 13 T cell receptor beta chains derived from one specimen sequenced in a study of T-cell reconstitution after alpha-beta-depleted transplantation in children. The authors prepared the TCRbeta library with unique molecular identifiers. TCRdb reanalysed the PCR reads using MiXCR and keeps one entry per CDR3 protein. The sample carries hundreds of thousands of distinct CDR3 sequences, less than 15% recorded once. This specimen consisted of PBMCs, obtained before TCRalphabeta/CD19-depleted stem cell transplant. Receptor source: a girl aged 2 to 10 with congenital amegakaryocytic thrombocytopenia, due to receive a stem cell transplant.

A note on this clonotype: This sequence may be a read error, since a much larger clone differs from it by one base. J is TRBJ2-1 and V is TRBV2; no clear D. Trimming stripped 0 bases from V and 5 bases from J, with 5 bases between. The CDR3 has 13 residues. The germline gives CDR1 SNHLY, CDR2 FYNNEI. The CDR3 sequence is CASSEALDNEQFF. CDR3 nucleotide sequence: TGTGCCAGCAGTGAAGCACTGGACAATGAGCAGTTCTTC.

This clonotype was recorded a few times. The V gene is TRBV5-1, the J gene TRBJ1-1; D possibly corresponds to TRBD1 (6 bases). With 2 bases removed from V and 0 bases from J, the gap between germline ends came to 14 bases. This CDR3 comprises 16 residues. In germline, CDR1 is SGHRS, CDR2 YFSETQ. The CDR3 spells CASSLGGGRLNTEAFF. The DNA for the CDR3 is TGCGCCAGCAGCTTAGGGGGGGGCCGATTGAACACTGAAGCTTTCTTT. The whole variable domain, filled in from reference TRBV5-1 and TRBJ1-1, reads KAGVTQTPRYLIKTRGQQVTLSCSPISGHRSVSWYQQTPGQGLQFLFEYFSETQRNKGNFPGRFSGRQFSNSRSEMNVSTLELGDSALYLCASSLGGGRLNTEAFFGQGTRLTVV.

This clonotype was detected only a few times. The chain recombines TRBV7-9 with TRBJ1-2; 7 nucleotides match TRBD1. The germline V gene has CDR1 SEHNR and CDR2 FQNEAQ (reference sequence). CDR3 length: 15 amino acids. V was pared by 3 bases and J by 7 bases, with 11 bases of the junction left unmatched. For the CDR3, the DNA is TGTGCCAGCAGCTTGGGCCTACAGGGGAGTCGTGGCTACACCTTC. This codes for CASSLGLQGSRGYTF.

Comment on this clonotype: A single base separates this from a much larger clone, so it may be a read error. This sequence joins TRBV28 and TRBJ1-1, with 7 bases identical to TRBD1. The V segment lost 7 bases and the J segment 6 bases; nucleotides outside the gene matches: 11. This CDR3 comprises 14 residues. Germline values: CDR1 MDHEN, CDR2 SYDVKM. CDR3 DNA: TGTGCCAGCACCGACAGGGAGCTGAGGGCTGAAGCTTTCTTT. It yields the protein CASTDRELRAEAFF.

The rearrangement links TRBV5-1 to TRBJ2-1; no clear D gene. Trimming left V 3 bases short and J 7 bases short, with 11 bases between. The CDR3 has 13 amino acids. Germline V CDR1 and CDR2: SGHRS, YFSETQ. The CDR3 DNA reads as TGCGCCAGCAGCTACCACTATGAAAATGAGCAGTTCTTC. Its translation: CASSYHYENEQFF.

CDR3 residues: CASSLVAGVRLTTDTQYF. The DNA for the CDR3 is TGCGCCAGCAGCTTGGTCGCGGGAGTACGTCTAACCACAGATACGCAGTATTTT. The V and J genes are TRBV5-1 and TRBJ2-3; 7 nucleotides agree with TRBD2. Germline values: CDR1 SGHRS, CDR2 YFSETQ. V trimming: 0 bases; J trimming: 2 bases; junction bases outside the gene matches: 12. The CDR3 covers 18 residues.

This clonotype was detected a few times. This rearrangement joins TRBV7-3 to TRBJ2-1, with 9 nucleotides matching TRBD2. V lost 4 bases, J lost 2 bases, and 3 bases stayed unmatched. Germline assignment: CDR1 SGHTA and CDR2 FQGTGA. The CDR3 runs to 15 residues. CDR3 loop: CASSSGTSPYNEQFF. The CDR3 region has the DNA TGTGCCAGCAGCTCGGGGACTAGCCCCTACAATGAGCAGTTCTTC.

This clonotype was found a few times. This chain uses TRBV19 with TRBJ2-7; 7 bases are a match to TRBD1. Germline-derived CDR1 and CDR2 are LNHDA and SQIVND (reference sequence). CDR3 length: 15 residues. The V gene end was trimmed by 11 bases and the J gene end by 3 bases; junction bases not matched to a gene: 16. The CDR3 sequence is CASRGLGTADYEQYF. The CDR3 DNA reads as TGTGCCTCACGCGGGTTGGGGACAGCAGACTACGAGCAGTACTTC.

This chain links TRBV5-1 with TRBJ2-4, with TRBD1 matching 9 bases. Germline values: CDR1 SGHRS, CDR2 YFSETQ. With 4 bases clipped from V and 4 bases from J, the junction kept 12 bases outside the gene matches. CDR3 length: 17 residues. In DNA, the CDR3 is TGCGCCAGCAGCGTTGGACAGGGGACAAAATCAAAAAACATTCAGTACTTC. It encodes CASSVGQGTKSKNIQYF.

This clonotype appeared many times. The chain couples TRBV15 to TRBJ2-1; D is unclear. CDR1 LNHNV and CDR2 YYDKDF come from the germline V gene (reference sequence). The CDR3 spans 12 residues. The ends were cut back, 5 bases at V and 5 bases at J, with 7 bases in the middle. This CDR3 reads CATSLINNEQFF. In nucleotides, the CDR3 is TGTGCCACCAGCCTAATTAACAATGAGCAGTTCTTC.

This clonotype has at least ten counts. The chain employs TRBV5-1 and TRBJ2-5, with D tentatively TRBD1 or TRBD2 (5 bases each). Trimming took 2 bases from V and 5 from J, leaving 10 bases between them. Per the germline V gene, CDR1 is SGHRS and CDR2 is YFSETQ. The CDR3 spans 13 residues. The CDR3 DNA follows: TGCGCCAGCAGCTTAGGGGAGTGGGAGACCCAGTACTTC. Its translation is CASSLGEWETQYF.

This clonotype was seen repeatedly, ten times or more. CDR3: CASRIGPQNTEAFF. CDR3 sequence (DNA): TGCGCCAGCAGAATTGGACCGCAGAACACTGAAGCTTTCTTT. The chain combines TRBV5-1 with TRBJ1-1, with unresolved D. Germline CDR1 and CDR2: SGHRS and YFSETQ. CDR3 length: 14 residues. Trimming took off 5 bases at V and 1 base at J, with 12 bases between the two ends.

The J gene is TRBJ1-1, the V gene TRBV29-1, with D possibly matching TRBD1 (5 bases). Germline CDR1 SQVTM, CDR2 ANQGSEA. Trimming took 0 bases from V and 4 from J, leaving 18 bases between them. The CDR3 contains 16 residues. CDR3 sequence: CSVEDYGARVITEAFF. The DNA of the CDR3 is TGCAGCGTTGAAGATTATGGTGCCAGGGTGATCACTGAAGCTTTCTTT.